The rows below give T cell receptor beta chains drawn from one sample of a study of shared clonotypes between healthy human individuals. TCRdb's table, derived via immunoSEQ multiplex PCR, lists solely in-frame clones and lacks some. The profile shows approximately 1.5 million clones, 98% of them singletons. The sample was naive CD4+ T cells sorted from blood. These receptor sequences come from a man aged 25-45 years in good health. CDR3s include the opening cysteine and the closing phenylalanine or tryptophan. A D gene is named only where the DNA matches it firmly.

D,V,CDR3
-,TRBV11-1,CASSSLWGSKDEQFF
-,TRBV6-4,CASSEEGHTNTGELFF
TRBD2,TRBV4-1,CASSHPSGQTYNEQFF
-,TRBV18,CASSPGWDQPQHF
TRBD1,TRBV28,CASSLTGGGYTF
-,TRBV11-2,CASSQRYGATLGGYTF
-,TRBV10-2,CASSSDQETQYF
TRBD2,TRBV4-2,CASSQVRIRPGTSGSREQFF
-,TRBV6-5,CASSYGITGNEQFF
-,TRBV2,CASSVTGTLPEQFF
TRBD1,TRBV23-1,CASSLPGGDTGELFF
-,TRBV27,CASSYPSGRVGRNEQFF
-,TRBV30,CAWREARTSGNTIYF
TRBD1,TRBV10-3,CAISELSRDRGNEQFF
TRBD1,TRBV6-6,CASRQGAVNEKLFF
TRBD2,TRBV15,CATSMRTSGNQETQYF
-,TRBV11-3,CASSEGETQYF
-,TRBV29-1,CSVVASLMNTEAFF
-,TRBV9,CASSVAVSSYNEQFF
TRBD2,TRBV5-1,CASSLALAGQETQYF
-,TRBV18,CASSPSTEQYF
TRBD2,TRBV4-1,CASSQVIGLAGEQYF
-,TRBV19,CASSPDSNQPQHF
-,TRBV7-5,CVRSLAAEREQETQYF
-,TRBV18,CASSPPGRETQYF
TRBD2,TRBV5-1,CASSTGLAGYNEQFF
TRBD2,TRBV29-1,CSVASSGRSYNEQFF
-,TRBV11-2,CASNPTGGEYEQYF
TRBD2,TRBV5-5,CASSLGLAGVTDTQYF
-,TRBV9,CASSPQPEGVFTEAFF
TRBD2,TRBV25-1,CASSEYVLAGGRNEQFF
TRBD2,TRBV28,CASTGQGREREGFYNEQFF